This T cell receptor beta chain is drawn from a study of OX40 agonist ivuxolimab in advanced cancers. Regarding this clone: Its target is unknown.

Germline V gene data show CDR1 as LNHDA and CDR2 as SQIVND (reference sequence). After removal of 5 bases from V and 11 bases from J, the junction contained 12 bases not matched to a gene. This CDR3 is built from 15 residues. Sequencing used immunoSEQ multiplex PCR; TCRdb keeps in-frame clones, though not all of them. The sample has more than 80,000 clones, 75% to 95% seen once; the top ten hold 8.4%. Study-wide findings and caveats: Relative to CD4+, CD8+ T cells held more expanded clones on average.

The material was CD4+ or CD8+ T cells sorted from blood, obtained in a trial of the OX40 agonist ivuxolimab. The sequence came from an adult with an advanced solid tumor such as melanoma, head and neck, liver or kidney cancer. The chain joins TRBV19 to TRBJ2-1, with 10 bases matching TRBD2. CDR3 loop: CASSLSGGAGVKQFF. CDR3 DNA: TGTGCCAGTAGTCTGAGCGGGGGGGCCGGGGTCAAGCAGTTCTTC.